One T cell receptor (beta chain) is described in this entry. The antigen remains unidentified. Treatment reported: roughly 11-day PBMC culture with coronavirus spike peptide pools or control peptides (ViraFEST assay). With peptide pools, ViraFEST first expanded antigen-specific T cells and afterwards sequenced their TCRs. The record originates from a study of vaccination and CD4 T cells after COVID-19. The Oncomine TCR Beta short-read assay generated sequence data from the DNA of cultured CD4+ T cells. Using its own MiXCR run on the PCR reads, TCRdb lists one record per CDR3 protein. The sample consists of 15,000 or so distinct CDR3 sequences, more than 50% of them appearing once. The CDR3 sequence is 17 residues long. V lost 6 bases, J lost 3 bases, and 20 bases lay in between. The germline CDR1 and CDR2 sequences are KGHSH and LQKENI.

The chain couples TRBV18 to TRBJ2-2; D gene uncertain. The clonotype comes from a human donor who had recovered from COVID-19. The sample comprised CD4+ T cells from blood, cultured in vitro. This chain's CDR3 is CASSPRYLDAYTGELFF. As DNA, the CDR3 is TGTGCCAGCTCTCCTCGATACCTGGACGCTTACACCGGGGAGCTGTTTTTT. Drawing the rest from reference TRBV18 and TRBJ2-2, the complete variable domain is NAGVMQNPRHLVRRRGQEARLRCSPMKGHSHVYWYRQLPEEGLKFMVYLQKENIIDESGMPKERFSAEFPKEGPSILRIQQVVRGDSAAYFCASSPRYLDAYTGELFFGEGSRLTVL.